Listed here is a single T cell receptor beta chain. Its antigen is still unknown. The J segment lost 7 bases and the V segment lost 4 bases, leaving 4 bases of the junction unmatched. The V gene's germline CDR1 is SGHVS and CDR2 FNYEAQ. The CDR3 has 14 amino acids. The sample is drawn from a study of CD8 T cells in Susac syndrome. At the level of the study: Patients with Susac syndrome were therapy-naive, treated with corticosteroids, or treated with intravenous immunoglobulin alone when blood was collected.

CD8+ and CD4+ T cells taken from blood had their TCR beta sequenced. Reverse transcription of roughly 0.5 to 1 ug RNA was carried out with random hexamers. Across 54 Vbeta and 13 Jbeta, TCR beta CDR3 was amplified with immunoSEQ multiplex PCR. TCRdb itself ran the immunoSEQ multiplex PCR reads through MiXCR, one entry per CDR3 protein. The sample has some 160,000 distinct CDR3 sequences; around 94% are singletons. Study-wide points: Where Susac syndrome CD4+ T cell repertoires were concerned, no clonal expansion was evident.

This TCR was sampled from a human donor with Susac syndrome. The material sequenced was CD4+ T cells from PBMCs. This chain joins TRBV7-6 and TRBJ2-1; 10 bases are shared with TRBD1. DNA of the CDR3: TGTGCCAGCAGCTCGACAGGGGGCCGTAATGAGCAGTTCTTC. Protein product: CASSSTGGRNEQFF.